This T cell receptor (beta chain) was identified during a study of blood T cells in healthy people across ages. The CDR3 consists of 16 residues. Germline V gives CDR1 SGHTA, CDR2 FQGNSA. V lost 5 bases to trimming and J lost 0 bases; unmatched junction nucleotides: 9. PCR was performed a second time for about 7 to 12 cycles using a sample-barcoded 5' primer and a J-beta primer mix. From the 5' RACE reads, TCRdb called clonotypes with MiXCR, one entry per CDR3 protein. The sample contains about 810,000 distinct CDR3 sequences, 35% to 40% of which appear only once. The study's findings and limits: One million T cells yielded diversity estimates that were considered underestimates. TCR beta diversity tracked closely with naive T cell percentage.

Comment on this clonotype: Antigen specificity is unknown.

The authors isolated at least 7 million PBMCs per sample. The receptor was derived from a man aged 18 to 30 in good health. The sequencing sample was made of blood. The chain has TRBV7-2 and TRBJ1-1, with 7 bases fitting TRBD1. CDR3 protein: CASSRQGVPLNTEAFF. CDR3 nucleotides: TGTGCCAGCAGCCGACAGGGAGTACCCTTGAACACTGAAGCTTTCTTT.